Shown below are 6 T cell receptor beta chains from a single sample sequenced in a study of cytomegalovirus exposure and HLA in healthy donors. PCR primers comprised 60 Vbeta and 13 Jbeta primers. The table came from immunoSEQ multiplex PCR; TCRdb's copy has only in-frame clones and leaves some out. The sample shows roughly 180,000 clones, roughly four fifths of them seen only once. The sequencing sample was made of PBMCs. The receptors were sampled from a male donor in good health and CMV-seronegative.

V usage is TRBV7-9 and J usage is TRBJ2-3; D might be TRBD1 (5 bases). This CDR3 has 15 amino acids. Germline-derived CDR1 and CDR2 are SEHNR and FQNEAQ (reference sequence). Trimming cost V 2 bases and J 5 bases, with 14 bases left between them. The CDR3, as DNA: TGTGCCAGCAGCTTATTCTCAGGGATGGGAGATACGCAGTATTTT. Translating gives CASSLFSGMGDTQYF.

This clone was seen a few times. This chain connects TRBV28 to TRBJ2-4, with D perhaps TRBD1 (5 bases). The V gene lost 3 bases and the J gene lost 2 bases, with 20 bases spanning the gap. CDR3 size: 18 residues. Germline-derived CDR1 and CDR2 are MDHEN and SYDVKM. CDR3: CASSLFPPQGITKNIQYF. In DNA, the CDR3 is TGTGCCAGCAGTTTGTTCCCCCCCCAGGGAATAACCAAAAACATTCAGTACTTC.

This chain joins TRBV28 and TRBJ2-5; 9 bases match TRBD1. CDR3 size: 15 residues. Germline values: CDR1 MDHEN, CDR2 SYDVKM. J was trimmed by 7 bases and V by 4 bases; bases with no gene match: 10. The CDR3 coding sequence is TGTGCCAGCAGTTCACCCGGGACAGGGACCGGGACCCAGTACTTC. It encodes CASSSPGTGTGTQYF.

The sample holds a few counts of this clone. This CDR3 reads CATSRGVGSGNQPQHF. CDR3 in DNA: TGTGCCACCAGCAGAGGAGTCGGGTCGGGCAATCAGCCCCAGCATTTT. V and J are TRBV15 and TRBJ1-5; D gene uncertain. The CDR3 runs to 16 residues. Germline CDR1 LNHNV, CDR2 YYDKDF (reference sequence). Trimming stripped 1 base from V and 2 bases from J, with 12 bases between.

This clone was counted between two and nine times. J is TRBJ2-1 and V is TRBV5-1; D remains ambiguous. The germline V gene has CDR1 SGHRS and CDR2 YFSETQ. The CDR3 is made up of 13 amino acids. V was shortened by 0 bases and J by 5 bases, with 6 bases between the two germline ends. CDR3 protein: CASSLDPNNEQFF. In DNA, the CDR3 is TGCGCCAGCAGCTTGGATCCCAACAATGAGCAGTTCTTC.

This chain links TRBV30 with TRBJ1-1; TRBD1 agrees at 8 bases. The V and J ends lost 8 bases and 5 bases, in that order; junction bases with no gene match: 7. CDR3 size: 12 residues. The germline CDR1 and CDR2 sequences are GTSNPN and SVGIG (reference sequence). The CDR3 loop is CAGMTGETEAFF. In DNA form, the CDR3 reads TGTGCCGGGATGACAGGGGAAACTGAAGCTTTCTTT. Looking up the rest from reference TRBV30 and TRBJ1-1 gives the full variable domain: SQTIHQWPATLVQPVGSPLSLECTVEGTSNPNLYWYRQAAGRGLQLLFYSVGIGQISSEVPQNLSASRPQDRQFILSSKKLLLSDSGFYLCAGMTGETEAFFGQGTRLTVV.